This T cell receptor beta chain stems from a study of shared clonotypes between healthy human individuals. Study results and limitations: In a few donors, approximately 5% of naive CD4 clonotypes appeared in common. Only a few donors were included, so the genetic and exposure-history diversity represented was limited.

Only CD45RO-negative cells positively selected for CCR7 counted as naive CD8 cells, so terminally differentiated effector memory CD45RA+ cells were excluded. Donors included only healthy HIV-negative adults lacking recent acute infections or vaccinations. TCRdb's copy holds only in-frame clones and misses some; the assay was immunoSEQ multiplex PCR. The sample lists about 2 million clones, about 95% occurring once. V gave up 4 bases and J gave up 2 bases, with 10 bases separating them. Germline lookup yields CDR1 SGHRS and CDR2 YFSETQ. CDR3 size: 14 residues. As to this clone: The antigen is not known. The identical CDR3 is also encoded by other nucleotide sequences in the sample.

The sequencing sample was made of naive CD8+ T cells sorted from blood. This clonotype originated in a man aged 18 to 30 in good health. The V gene is TRBV5-1, the J gene TRBJ1-5; D ambiguous. The CDR3 region has the DNA TGCGCCAGCAGCCCGGACGGTGGCAATCAGCCCCAGCATTTT. As protein: CASSPDGGNQPQHF.